The clone carrying this T cell receptor beta chain was detected only once. Its specificity is not known. This record belongs to a study of regulatory T cells in long-lasting Graves disease. Study details: Over 5 years on antithyroid drugs plus positive TSH receptor antibodies marked Graves' disease as persistent.

Specified time point: persistent/refractory GD, antithyroid drugs over 5 years with positive TRAb. PBMC-extracted RNA yielded the TCR library. With EDTA tubes as the receptacles, approximately 10 milliliters of peripheral blood were drawn. The CDR3 spans 15 residues. The ends lost 2 bases at V and 8 bases at J; junction bases unmatched: 6. CDR1 is MNHNS, CDR2 SASEGT, per germline. The study's findings and limits: Limited sample numbers may have lowered accuracy.

Relying on iRepertoire HTBI primers and Arm-PCR of CDR3 regions, the team built TCR beta libraries. A single record per CDR3 protein comes from TCRdb applying MiXCR to the multiplex PCR reads. The repertoire consists of about 470,000 distinct CDR3 sequences, with around 21% occurring once and the leading ten covering 7% to 10%. The V call is TRBV6-1, the J call TRBJ2-1, with TRBD2 identical over 10 bases. Sequences were derived from peripheral blood mononuclear cells (PBMCs), sampled when the disease was refractory, from a patient treated with antithyroid drugs. The receptor was isolated from a female donor with Graves disease. The CDR3 protein is CASSETRLAGDEQFF. The CDR3 DNA is TGTGCCAGCAGTGAAACCAGGCTAGCGGGAGATGAGCAGTTCTTC.